This entry lists 5 T cell receptor beta chains sequenced from one sample in a study of blood T cell repertoires in COVID-19. Using immunoSEQ multiplex PCR, the repertoire was profiled, and TCRdb retains in-frame clones only, with some absent. The repertoire consists of approximately 270,000 clones, with around 85% occurring once and the leading ten covering approximately 10%. Sequences were obtained from peripheral blood. The receptor set was obtained from a woman in her seventies with acute or convalescent COVID-19.

The chain links TRBV5-4 to TRBJ1-1, with a weak D call TRBD1 (6 bases). Per the germline V gene, CDR1 is SGHNT and CDR2 is YYREEE (reference sequence). Trimming left V 2 bases short and J 2 bases short, with 10 bases between. The CDR3 has 14 residues. The DNA of the CDR3 is TGTGCCAGCAGCTTCGGACAGAGAAACACTGAAGCTTTCTTT. Its protein product is CASSFGQRNTEAFF.

V is TRBV7-6 and J is TRBJ1-1; 7 bases align to TRBD1. The ends lost 5 bases at V and 4 bases at J; junction bases unmatched: 4. Germline-derived CDR1 and CDR2 are SGHVS and FNYEAQ. CDR3 length equals 13 residues. Here the CDR3 DNA reads TGTGCCAGCAGCGGCAGGGGGGCCACTGAAGCTTTCTTT. Translation: CASSGRGATEAFF.

The chain employs TRBV4-1 and TRBJ2-7; 8 bases match TRBD2. The CDR3 length is 16 residues. V shed 1 base and J 2 bases; nucleotides not matched to a gene: 7. Germline-derived CDR1 and CDR2 are MGHRA and YSYEKL. The CDR3 sequence: CASSQGAARGAYEQYF. The CDR3 region has the DNA TGCGCCAGCAGCCAAGGGGCGGCGCGGGGGGCCTACGAGCAGTACTTC.

The chain combines TRBV9 with TRBJ2-5, with 9 bases matching TRBD2. CDR3 length: 17 residues. The germline V gene has CDR1 SGDLS and CDR2 YYNGEE. The junction had 6 bases not matched to a gene; V was cut back by 0 bases and J by 0 bases. The CDR3: CASSVGPLAGYQETQYF. The CDR3 coding sequence is TGTGCCAGCAGCGTAGGTCCCCTAGCGGGGTACCAAGAGACCCAGTACTTC.

The count of this clone is one. This sequence joins TRBV25-1 and TRBJ1-2; D not certain. Per the germline V gene, CDR1 is MGHDK and CDR2 is SYGVNS. The CDR3 is 13 amino acids. With 2 bases removed from V and 8 bases from J, the gap between germline ends came to 12 bases. The CDR3 loop is CASSESERVGYTF. CDR3 bases: TGTGCCAGCAGTGAAAGCGAACGGGTAGGCTACACCTTC.